This T cell receptor (beta chain) was documented in a study of blood T cell repertoires in COVID-19. Study summary: The samples span acute and convalescent COVID-19 from the United States, Italy and Spain. The analysed material was cDNA or gDNA that came from T cells, B-cell-depleted T cells, or PBMCs.

With V trimmed by 0 bases and J by 5 bases, 15 bases remained unmatched. CDR3 size: 18 residues. Germline V lookup: CDR1 LGHDT, CDR2 YNNKEL (reference sequence). In the original analysis: Reference gene primers were amplified, and this amplification served to estimate nucleated cell counts. Clones were read by immunoSEQ multiplex PCR, and TCRdb kept only the in-frame ones, dropping some. The V and J calls and clone size were taken over from that table, and D and trimming were inferred from the DNA. The sample lists a few hundred thousand clones, roughly 86% occurring once. The genes are TRBV3-1 (or the pseudogene TRBV3-2) and TRBJ2-7, with 8 bases matching TRBD2. The sequencing input was peripheral blood. The sequence was collected from a man aged 55 to 70 with acute or convalescent COVID-19. The CDR3 spells CASSQDLLTGGWADEQYF. As DNA, the CDR3 is TGTGCCAGCAGCCAAGATCTTCTCACGGGAGGGTGGGCGGACGAGCAGTACTTC.